The 23 T cell receptor beta chains given below trace back to one sample, sequenced in a study of blood T cell repertoires in COVID-19. The repertoire was sequenced with immunoSEQ multiplex PCR; TCRdb's copy has only in-frame clones and lacks some. The sample records around 64,000 clones, 79% being singletons. The sample was peripheral blood. The receptors stem from a man in his 60s with acute or convalescent COVID-19.

V usage is TRBV6-4 and J usage is TRBJ2-1; TRBD2 matches at 13 bases. V gave up 3 bases and J gave up 6 bases; unmatched junction bases: 2. CDR3 length equals 15 residues. Per the germline V gene, CDR1 is MRHNA and CDR2 is SNTAGT. CDR3 residues: CASSELAGGFNEQFF. The CDR3, as DNA: TGTGCCAGCAGTGAACTAGCGGGAGGGTTCAATGAGCAGTTCTTC.

This clone was counted a single time. The J gene is TRBJ2-1, the V gene TRBV13; 8 bases agree with TRBD2. The junction had 8 bases not matched to a gene; V was cut back by 4 bases and J by 6 bases. CDR3 length equals 15 residues. Germline V gene lookup returns CDR1 PRHDT and CDR2 FYEKMQ (reference sequence). CDR3 sequence (DNA): TGTGCCAGCAGCTCGTCCAGCGGGAGTCCCAATGAGCAGTTCTTC. It translates to CASSSSSGSPNEQFF.

The rearrangement links TRBV5-6 to TRBJ2-3; maybe TRBD2 (6 bases). Germline values: CDR1 SGHDT, CDR2 YYEEEE. V lost 2 bases, J lost 0 bases, and 13 bases lay in between. The CDR3 length is 16 residues. The chain's CDR3 is CASSFMGGPSTDTQYF. CDR3 bases: TGTGCCAGCAGCTTTATGGGGGGACCTAGCACAGATACGCAGTATTTT.

This chain joins TRBV25-1 and TRBJ1-4; a weak D match, TRBD1 (5 bases). The length of the CDR3 is 17 residues. The ends were cut back, 3 bases at V and 2 bases at J, with 16 bases in the middle. Germline assignment: CDR1 MGHDK and CDR2 SYGVNS. The CDR3 here is CASSEGWGGTTNEKLFF. The CDR3 coding sequence is TGTGCCAGCAGTGAGGGTTGGGGGGGTACGACTAATGAAAAACTGTTTTTT.

The CDR3 is CASIPSGRTYNEQFF. CDR3 DNA sequence: TGTGCCAGTATCCCTAGCGGTAGGACCTACAATGAGCAGTTCTTC. The chain has TRBV19 and TRBJ2-1; TRBD2 agrees at 7 bases. The CDR3 extends over 15 amino acids. Germline-derived CDR1 and CDR2 are LNHDA and SQIVND (reference sequence). Unmatched junction bases numbered 8, after V lost 7 bases and J lost 2 bases.

The chain carries TRBV19 and TRBJ2-1, with a tentative D call TRBD1 (6 bases). Germline V gene sequence: CDR1 LNHDA, CDR2 SQIVND (reference sequence). The CDR3 is 14 amino acids. Trimming removed 8 bases from V and 7 bases from J, with 18 bases in between. The CDR3 nucleotides read TGTGCCAGTGGGGATGAAACAGGGCGGAATGAGCAGTTCTTC. Translating it yields CASGDETGRNEQFF.

V gene TRBV7-9 combines with J gene TRBJ2-1, with 13 bases lining up with TRBD2. The CDR3 is made up of 18 amino acids. V lost 4 bases to trimming and J lost 0 bases; unmatched junction nucleotides: 6. Germline V gene lookup returns CDR1 SEHNR and CDR2 FQNEAQ (reference sequence). CDR3 loop: CASSSWGLAGSSYNEQFF. CDR3 sequence (DNA): TGTGCCAGCAGCTCCTGGGGACTAGCGGGATCCTCCTACAATGAGCAGTTCTTC.

The chain combines TRBV11-2 with TRBJ1-1, with D perhaps matching TRBD1 (5 bases). The CDR3 extends over 14 amino acids. V lost 3 bases and J 5 bases, leaving 13 bases between the germline ends. Germline V gene lookup returns CDR1 SGHAT and CDR2 FQNNGV. The CDR3 is CASSFSGGGTEAFF. DNA of the CDR3: TGTGCCAGCAGCTTTTCTGGGGGAGGAACTGAAGCTTTCTTT.

The gene calls are TRBV27 and TRBJ2-7; TRBD1 matches 10 bases. CDR3 length: 16 amino acids. Germline CDR1 MNHEY, CDR2 SMNVEV (reference sequence). V lost 5 bases, J lost 3 bases, and 10 bases stayed unmatched. CDR3 nucleotides: TGTGCCAGCAGTCCACTTTGGACAGGGGGAAACTACGAGCAGTACTTC. Protein sequence: CASSPLWTGGNYEQYF.

This clone showed up just once. The chain carries TRBV29-1 and TRBJ1-2, with a tentative D call TRBD1 (6 bases). In germline, CDR1 is SQVTM, CDR2 ANQGSEA. The germline V and J ends were trimmed by 4 bases and 1 base, with 22 bases remaining between them. The CDR3 spans 17 residues. CDR3 amino acids: CSVGWQGKNLGNYGYTF. CDR3 bases: TGCAGCGTTGGTTGGCAGGGGAAGAATCTTGGTAACTATGGCTACACCTTC.

The rearrangement joins TRBV29-1 to TRBJ1-1; tentatively, D is TRBD1 (5 bases). The V and J ends lost 7 bases and 4 bases respectively, with 22 bases between them. The germline V gene encodes CDR1 SQVTM and CDR2 ANQGSEA. The CDR3 runs to 15 residues. The CDR3 region is CSAHLRQGGVTEAFF. The CDR3 nucleotides are TGCAGCGCCCACCTGCGGCAGGGTGGGGTCACTGAAGCTTTCTTT.

This sequence joins TRBV3-1 (or the pseudogene TRBV3-2) and TRBJ1-5; D is uncertain. This CDR3 has 17 amino acids. CDR1 is LGHDT, CDR2 YNNKEL, per germline (reference sequence). V was shortened by 1 base and J by 3 bases, with 16 bases between the two germline ends. DNA for the CDR3: TGTGCCAGCAGCCAAGGATCTGTGGGAGATCTCAATCAGCCCCAGCATTTT. This encodes CASSQGSVGDLNQPQHF.

This clone appeared a few times. The chain has TRBV6-1 and TRBJ2-7; perhaps TRBD1 as D (5 bases). Trimming cost V 1 base and J 4 bases, with 11 bases left between them. Germline V gives CDR1 MNHNS, CDR2 SASEGT. This CDR3 region has 14 residues. The CDR3: CASSEEQGSYEQYF. CDR3 in DNA: TGTGCCAGCAGTGAAGAGCAGGGATCATACGAGCAGTACTTC.

This chain joins TRBV6-2 or TRBV6-3 and TRBJ2-1; 7 nucleotides agree with TRBD2. The ends lost 5 bases at V and 5 bases at J; junction bases unmatched: 12. From germline, CDR1 is MNHEY and CDR2 SVGEGT. CDR3 length: 16 residues. DNA for the CDR3: TGTGCCAGCAGTCACGAAGGGAGGGCCATGCACAATGAGCAGTTCTTC. Translating it yields CASSHEGRAMHNEQFF.

This rearrangement joins TRBV19 to TRBJ2-1; the D is unclear. This CDR3 contains 16 residues. Germline V gives CDR1 LNHDA, CDR2 SQIVND (reference sequence). Trimming removed 7 bases at V and 1 base at J, with 17 bases between. CDR3 DNA: TGTGCCAGTACATCATCTAGGCGTTGGTCCTACAATGAGCAGTTCTTC. It specifies CASTSSRRWSYNEQFF.

The V call is TRBV5-1, the J call TRBJ2-7, with a possible D match to TRBD2 (6 bases). The V gene's germline CDR1 is SGHRS and CDR2 YFSETQ. The CDR3 has 14 amino acids. V shed 4 bases and J shed 5 bases, with 16 bases lying between them. The CDR3 protein is CASSLLGGMNEQYF. The CDR3, as DNA: TGCGCCAGCAGCCTACTCGGGGGAATGAACGAGCAGTACTTC.

V is TRBV19 and J is TRBJ1-5; D may be TRBD1 (5 bases). V was trimmed by 5 bases and J by 0 bases, leaving 8 bases between them. Germline CDR1 reads LNHDA; CDR2 reads SQIVND (reference sequence). This CDR3 comprises 14 residues. This chain's CDR3 is CASSPGFSNQPQHF. Here the CDR3 DNA reads TGTGCCAGTAGTCCAGGGTTTAGCAATCAGCCCCAGCATTTT.

V gene TRBV10-3 combines with J gene TRBJ2-6; D remains ambiguous. CDR3 size: 17 residues. V lost 3 bases to trimming and J lost 0 bases, with 12 bases between them. CDR1 is ENHRY and CDR2 is SYGVKD in the germline V gene. As DNA, the CDR3 is TGTGCCATCAGTGACCTTTTCCCGGTCTCTGGGGCCAACGTCCTGACTTTC. Protein sequence: CAISDLFPVSGANVLTF.

This clone has more than one count but fewer than ten. J is TRBJ1-2 and V is TRBV2; D is perhaps TRBD1 (6 bases). The CDR3 runs 13 residues. Trimming cost V 6 bases and J 3 bases, with 11 bases left between them. Germline assignment: CDR1 SNHLY and CDR2 FYNNEI. CDR3 loop: CASRIQGDYGYTF. The CDR3 coding sequence is TGTGCCAGCAGGATACAGGGAGACTATGGCTACACCTTC. The full variable domain, rest sourced from reference TRBV2 and TRBJ1-2, is EPEVTQTPSHQVTQMGQEVILRCVPISNHLYFYWYRQILGQKVEFLVSFYNNEISEKSEIFDDQFSVERPDGSNFTLKIRSTKLEDSAMYFCASRIQGDYGYTFGSGTRLTVV.

V usage is TRBV19 and J usage is TRBJ2-3, with a weak D call TRBD1 (6 bases). This CDR3 is 16 amino acids long. Trimming shortened V by 7 bases and J by 1 base, and 18 bases separated the two germline ends. CDR1 is LNHDA, CDR2 SQIVND, per germline (reference sequence). The CDR3 spells CASTPPTGLGTDTQYF. CDR3 nucleotide sequence: TGTGCCAGTACCCCGCCGACAGGACTCGGCACAGATACGCAGTATTTT.

The J gene is TRBJ1-2, the V gene TRBV5-5; 11 nucleotides match TRBD1. V dropped 4 bases and J dropped 5; count of bases not matched to a gene: 7. The germline CDR1 and CDR2 sequences are SGHKS and YYEKEE (reference sequence). This CDR3 has 15 amino acids. CDR3 sequence: CASSTGQGAYYGYTF. CDR3 sequence (DNA): TGTGCCAGCAGCACAGGACAGGGGGCGTATTATGGCTACACCTTC.

This CDR3 is CASTSANYGYTF. CDR3 nucleotide sequence: TGTGCCAGCACCTCTGCTAACTATGGCTACACCTTC. The chain employs TRBV28 and TRBJ1-2; D unclear. Germline values: CDR1 MDHEN, CDR2 SYDVKM. CDR3 size: 12 residues. V was trimmed by 7 bases and J by 0 bases, leaving 6 bases between them.

The chain joins TRBV10-3 to TRBJ1-4; no clear D. The CDR3 has 13 amino acids. From germline, CDR1 is ENHRY and CDR2 SYGVKD. V was clipped by 11 bases and J by 4 bases, with 14 bases between them. The CDR3 coding sequence is TGTGCCTCTCGACCGGGGATTAATGAAAAACTGTTTTTT. This translates into CASRPGINEKLFF.